Below, 21 T cell receptor beta chains from the same sample are listed, as sequenced in a study of blood T cells in healthy people across ages. Using a J-beta primer mix together with a sample-barcoded 5' primer, a second PCR was run for roughly 7 to 11 cycles. TCRdb used MiXCR to reprocess the 5' RACE reads, holding one entry per CDR3 protein. The sample includes hundreds of thousands of distinct CDR3 sequences, roughly three fifths of them seen just once. Material for sequencing was blood. The receptors shown here come from a man aged 60 to 75 in good health.

This chain connects TRBV2 to TRBJ2-1, with TRBD2 matching 7 bases. The junction had 6 bases not matched to a gene; V was cut back by 5 bases and J by 2 bases. The CDR3 loop spans 15 amino acids. Germline-derived CDR1 and CDR2 are SNHLY and FYNNEI. The CDR3 nucleotides are TGTGCCAGCAGTCGACCTAGCGGAACCTACAATGAGCAGTTCTTC. It translates to CASSRPSGTYNEQFF.

The chain recombines TRBV7-9 with TRBJ2-1; TRBD2 aligns across 13 bases. The J call may be incorrect, as the DNA end agrees better with TRBJ2-7. The CDR3 runs 17 residues. The V gene's germline CDR1 is SEHNR and CDR2 FQNEAQ (reference sequence). CDR3 sequence (DNA): TGTGCCAGCAGCTCCAGGACTAGCGGGGGCCATTACAATGAGCAGTACTTC. This encodes CASSSRTSGGHYNEQYF.

The chain uses TRBV5-1 and TRBJ2-1; D call uncertain. The DNA end is more similar to TRBJ2-7, so the J call may be wrong. This CDR3 is 12 amino acids long. Germline V gene lookup returns CDR1 SGHRS and CDR2 YFSETQ. CDR3 bases: TGCGCCAGCAGCTTTGGGGAAAGCGAGCAGTACTTC. Amino acids: CASSFGESEQYF.

The chain links TRBV12-3 or TRBV12-4 to TRBJ2-3; no clear D. V shed 5 bases and J shed 4 bases, with 19 bases lying between them. The CDR3 contains 16 residues. CDR3 DNA: TGTGCCAGCAGTCCTACCCACGCCTCGGGCCCAGATACGCAGTATTTT. This encodes CASSPTHASGPDTQYF.

This chain joins TRBV7-6 and TRBJ1-1; possible D gene TRBD1, 5 bases. Trimming stripped 1 base from V and 9 bases from J, with 12 bases between. The CDR3 consists of 13 residues. The germline gives CDR1 SGHVS, CDR2 FNYEAQ. The CDR3 region has the DNA TGTGCCAGCAGCTTAGAGCAGGGAACTAAAGCTTTCTTT. Encoded protein: CASSLEQGTKAFF.

The chain links TRBV7-3 to TRBJ1-5; 8 nucleotides line up with TRBD1. The V and J ends lost 3 bases and 4 bases, in that order; junction bases with no gene match: 2. The V gene's germline CDR1 is SGHTA and CDR2 FQGTGA. The CDR3 loop spans 14 amino acids. CDR3: CASSFWTGNQPQHF. For the CDR3, the DNA is TGTGCCAGCAGCTTTTGGACAGGGAATCAGCCCCAGCATTTT.

This clonotype was found many times. The chain combines TRBV2 with TRBJ2-1; maybe TRBD1 (6 bases). The germline V gene has CDR1 SNHLY and CDR2 FYNNEI. The V gene lost 4 bases and the J gene lost 6 bases, with 16 bases spanning the gap. This CDR3 comprises 15 residues. The CDR3 spells CASSVRDRTFNEQFF. CDR3 sequence (DNA): TGTGCCAGCAGTGTACGTGACAGGACATTCAATGAGCAGTTCTTC.

The rearrangement joins TRBV12-3 or TRBV12-4 to TRBJ2-5, with 8 bases matching TRBD1. The CDR3 has 12 amino acids. With V trimmed by 4 bases and J by 5 bases, 0 bases remained unmatched. The CDR3 loop reads CASSWDRETQYF. The CDR3 nucleotides read TGTGCCAGCAGTTGGGACAGGGAGACCCAGTACTTC.

The chain links TRBV12-3 or TRBV12-4 to TRBJ2-3; D not resolved. The CDR3 has 13 residues. The V end was cut by 6 bases, the J end by 4 bases, with 11 bases between. CDR3 in DNA: TGTGCCAGCAGCATGGTTTGGTCAGATACGCAGTATTTT. Translated, it gives CASSMVWSDTQYF.

This clonotype was counted between two and nine times. V gene TRBV4-1 combines with J gene TRBJ2-3, with 9 bases matching TRBD2. The CDR3 has 14 residues. V lost 8 bases, J lost 2 bases, and 5 bases stayed unmatched. The germline V gene encodes CDR1 MGHRA and CDR2 YSYEKL. The CDR3 nucleotides read TGCGCCAGCGGGACTAGCCCAGACACAGATACGCAGTATTTT. Amino acids: CASGTSPDTDTQYF.

This chain joins TRBV10-3 and TRBJ1-2, with D tentatively TRBD1 (6 bases). There are 15 residues in the CDR3. V was shortened by 2 bases and J by 3 bases, with 13 bases between the two germline ends. Germline V gene data show CDR1 as ENHRY and CDR2 as SYGVKD. The CDR3 sequence is CAISERGGFDYGYTF. The CDR3 DNA reads as TGTGCCATCAGTGAGCGGGGGGGCTTCGACTATGGCTACACCTTC.

V is TRBV7-9 and J is TRBJ2-7, with TRBD1 identical over 7 bases. V dropped 1 base and J dropped 3; count of bases not matched to a gene: 6. The CDR3 has 15 residues. CDR1 is SEHNR, CDR2 FQNEAQ, per germline (reference sequence). The CDR3 DNA reads TGTGCCAGCAGCTTAGATGTGGGACAGATCTACGAGCAGTACTTC. This gives the protein CASSLDVGQIYEQYF. The whole variable domain, remainder taken from reference TRBV7-9 and TRBJ2-7, is DTGVSQNPRHKITKRGQNVTFRCDPISEHNRLYWYRQTLGQGPEFLTYFQNEAQLEKSRLLSDRFSAERPKGSFSTLEIQRTEQGDSAMYLCASSLDVGQIYEQYFGPGTRLTVT.

V and J are TRBV30 and TRBJ2-1; 10 bases agree with TRBD2. Germline lookup yields CDR1 GTSNPN and CDR2 SVGIG (reference sequence). The trim removed 1 base at V and 15 bases at J, leaving 15 bases unmatched. This CDR3 is built from 15 residues. The CDR3 sequence is CAWSDGSGGPSELFF. CDR3 in DNA: TGTGCCTGGAGTGATGGTAGCGGGGGGCCAAGTGAGTTGTTCTTC.

The chain couples TRBV6-6 to TRBJ1-2; D remains unclear. This CDR3 spans 15 amino acids. In germline, CDR1 is MNHNY, CDR2 SVGAGI (reference sequence). V dropped 0 bases and J dropped 2 bases, with 10 bases sitting between them. The chain's CDR3 is CASSYSAGKNYGYTF. CDR3 sequence (DNA): TGTGCCAGCAGTTACTCGGCGGGCAAAAACTATGGCTACACCTTC.

This clonotype was counted a few times. The chain is built from TRBV29-1 and TRBJ2-5, with 16 bases lining up with TRBD2. V gave up 5 bases and J gave up 5 bases; unmatched junction bases: 8. The CDR3 extends over 16 amino acids. Germline lookup yields CDR1 SQVTM and CDR2 ANQGSEA. This CDR3 reads CSVHPGLAGGRETQYF. CDR3 DNA: TGCAGCGTTCATCCGGGACTAGCGGGGGGGCGGGAGACCCAGTACTTC. The whole variable domain, filled in from reference TRBV29-1 and TRBJ2-5, reads SAVISQKPSRDICQRGTSLTIQCQVDSQVTMMFWYRQQPGQSLTLIATANQGSEATYESGFVIDKFPISRPNLTFSTLTVSNMSPEDSSIYLCSVHPGLAGGRETQYFGPGTRLLVL.

Only a few counts were recorded for this clonotype. The chain has TRBV29-1 and TRBJ2-1, with 8 bases matching TRBD2. V was pared by 7 bases and J by 4 bases, with 6 bases of the junction left unmatched. CDR1 and CDR2 from the germline V gene are SQVTM and ANQGSEA. The CDR3 totals 13 residues. CDR3 loop: CSAGLASYNEQFF. CDR3 in DNA: TGCAGCGCCGGACTAGCCTCTTACAATGAGCAGTTCTTC.

The DNA for the CDR3 is TGCGCCAGCAGCCCCGGACTAGCGGGGCCCCTCGGGGAGACCCAGTACTTC. Translation gives CASSPGLAGPLGETQYF. The rearrangement uses TRBV5-1 and TRBJ2-7; 12 bases agree with TRBD2. The J call is in doubt because the DNA end fits TRBJ2-5 better. The CDR3 length is 17 residues. The V gene's germline CDR1 is SGHRS and CDR2 YFSETQ.

This clonotype was detected a few times. In nucleotides, the CDR3 is TGTGCCATCAGTGAGTCAAGGGGACAGGGTCGACATGAGCAGTTCTTC. Protein sequence: CAISESRGQGRHEQFF. V usage is TRBV10-3 and J usage is TRBJ2-1; 9 bases are a match to TRBD1. The CDR3 is made up of 16 amino acids. J gave up 8 bases and V 0 bases, and 8 bases lay outside the gene matches. CDR1 ENHRY and CDR2 SYGVKD come from the germline V gene.

This clonotype has only a few counts. This chain connects TRBV24-1 to TRBJ2-7; 14 nucleotides agree with TRBD2. The end of the DNA fits TRBJ2-5 better, so the J call may be wrong. The CDR3 is made up of 16 amino acids. The germline CDR1 and CDR2 sequences are KGHDR and SFDVKD. CDR3 sequence: CATATGTSGGRETQYF. The CDR3 bases are TGTGCCACCGCTACCGGGACTAGCGGGGGACGAGAGACCCAGTACTTC.

The genes are TRBV20-1 and TRBJ2-1, with 7 bases fitting TRBD2. The CDR3 spans 15 residues. V shed 0 bases and J 6 bases; nucleotides not matched to a gene: 8. From germline, CDR1 is DFQATT and CDR2 SNEGSKA (reference sequence). CDR3 DNA: TGCAGTGCTAGAGAAGGAGCGGGGTGGGTCAATGAGCAGTTCTTC. Translation: CSAREGAGWVNEQFF.

The V gene is TRBV7-8, the J gene TRBJ2-2, with D possibly TRBD2 on 6 matching bases. Trimming pared 2 bases from V and 0 bases from J, leaving 16 bases between. The CDR3 extends over 18 amino acids. Per the germline V gene, CDR1 is SGHVS and CDR2 is FQNEAQ. This CDR3 reads CASSLRRGEDANTGELFF. The CDR3 nucleotides read TGTGCCAGCAGCTTACGGAGGGGCGAAGACGCGAACACCGGGGAGCTGTTTTTT.